What follows are 27 T cell receptor beta chains derived from one specimen sequenced in a study of T cells after yellow fever vaccination. TCRdb reanalysed the 5' RACE reads using MiXCR and keeps one entry per CDR3 protein. The data show some 63,000 distinct CDR3 sequences, about 7.8% seen once. Sample: CD8+ T cells sorted from PBMCs, taken 15 days after the yellow fever booster vaccination. All receptors derive from a man aged 25-40 years who received the YFV17D yellow fever vaccine.

This clonotype has a count of ten or more. The gene calls are TRBV6-2 or TRBV6-3 and TRBJ2-3; 11 bases fit TRBD2. The CDR3 runs to 16 residues. CDR1 is MNHEY, CDR2 SVGEGT, per germline. J lost 0 bases, V lost 7 bases, and 6 bases had no gene match. This chain's CDR3 is CASNGLAGSSTDTQYF. The CDR3 nucleotides read TGTGCCAGCAACGGACTAGCGGGTTCTAGCACAGATACGCAGTATTTT.

Ten or more counts support this clonotype. The V and J genes are TRBV2 and TRBJ2-1, with 9 bases matching TRBD2. Germline values: CDR1 SNHLY, CDR2 FYNNEI. CDR3 size: 15 residues. The V and J ends lost 3 bases and 5 bases, in that order; junction bases with no gene match: 5. CDR3 residues: CASSDVAGAHNEQFF. The CDR3 DNA is TGTGCCAGCAGTGATGTAGCGGGAGCCCACAATGAGCAGTTCTTC.

The sample holds many counts of this clonotype. The chain couples TRBV6-5 to TRBJ2-1; D is perhaps TRBD2 (7 bases). The germline V gene has CDR1 MNHEY and CDR2 SVGAGI. The CDR3 has 16 amino acids. Trimming pared 2 bases from V and 6 bases from J, leaving 17 bases between. The CDR3 spells CASSYGGASGPNEQFF. DNA of the CDR3: TGTGCCAGCAGTTACGGGGGGGCTAGCGGTCCCAATGAGCAGTTCTTC.

This clonotype was seen ten or more times. The rearrangement links TRBV11-2 to TRBJ2-7; 9 bases map to TRBD2. The CDR3 runs to 16 residues. Trimming cost V 0 bases and J 4 bases; bases outside gene matches: 7. CDR1 SGHAT and CDR2 FQNNGV come from the germline V gene. CDR3 sequence reads: CASSLEGTSIDYEQYF. In DNA, the CDR3 is TGTGCCAGCAGCTTAGAGGGGACTAGCATAGATTACGAGCAGTACTTC.

This clonotype was counted many times. The rearrangement joins TRBV7-9 to TRBJ2-7; TRBD2 is a possible D gene (6 bases). Trimming removed 6 bases at V and 2 bases at J, with 17 bases between. This CDR3 comprises 15 residues. Germline V CDR1 and CDR2: SEHNR, FQNEAQ (reference sequence). CDR3 DNA sequence: TGTGCCAGCAGATTTGGCGACGGGAGTGCCTACGAGCAGTACTTC. This codes for CASRFGDGSAYEQYF. The variable domain in full, completed from reference TRBV7-9 and TRBJ2-7, reads DTGVSQNPRHKITKRGQNVTFRCDPISEHNRLYWYRQTLGQGPEFLTYFQNEAQLEKSRLLSDRFSAERPKGSFSTLEIQRTEQGDSAMYLCASRFGDGSAYEQYFGPGTRLTVT.

This clonotype was seen many times. The chain has TRBV19 and TRBJ1-3, with D unclear. Germline V CDR1 and CDR2: LNHDA, SQIVND (reference sequence). This CDR3 contains 14 residues. V was trimmed by 2 bases and J by 0 bases, leaving 5 bases between them. CDR3: CASSILDSGNTIYF. The DNA for the CDR3 is TGTGCCAGTAGTATATTGGACTCTGGAAACACCATATATTTT.

V gene TRBV7-8 combines with J gene TRBJ2-5; the D is unclear. The CDR3 consists of 12 residues. From germline, CDR1 is SGHVS and CDR2 FQNEAQ. V lost 3 bases and J 3 bases, leaving 5 bases between the germline ends. The CDR3 bases are TGTGCCAGCAGCTTGTGGGAAGAGACCCAGTACTTC. It specifies CASSLWEETQYF. The full variable domain, with the rest looked up from reference TRBV7-8 and TRBJ2-5, is GAGVSQSPRYKVAKRGQDVALRCDPISGHVSLFWYQQALGQGPEFLTYFQNEAQLDKSGLPSDRFFAERPEGSVSTLKIQRTQQEDSAVYLCASSLWEETQYFGPGTRLLVL.

This clonotype was observed many times. J is TRBJ2-7 and V is TRBV7-9; 8 nucleotides agree with TRBD1. This CDR3 is built from 15 residues. Germline values: CDR1 SEHNR, CDR2 FQNEAQ (reference sequence). V trimming: 5 bases; J trimming: 2 bases; junction bases outside the gene matches: 8. Here the CDR3 reads CASSPTGEPPYEQYF. The CDR3 DNA follows: TGTGCCAGCAGCCCGACAGGGGAGCCTCCCTACGAGCAGTACTTC.

This clonotype has more than one count but fewer than ten. The chain uses TRBV7-6 and TRBJ2-7; D not resolved. This CDR3 is 15 amino acids long. Germline assignment: CDR1 SGHVS and CDR2 FNYEAQ. V lost 5 bases and J lost 6, with 20 bases in between. The CDR3 protein is CASSPRRAPLGEQYF. The CDR3 nucleotides read TGTGCCAGCAGCCCACGCCGGGCACCACTCGGCGAGCAGTACTTC.

Many counts were recorded for this clonotype. The J gene is TRBJ1-6, the V gene TRBV7-8, with 11 bases fitting TRBD1. This CDR3 comprises 14 residues. V was clipped by 5 bases and J by 10 bases; unmatched bases: 4. The germline V gene has CDR1 SGHVS and CDR2 FQNEAQ. The chain's CDR3 is CASSPRDRGSPLHF. DNA for the CDR3: TGTGCCAGCAGCCCAAGGGACAGGGGGTCACCCCTCCACTTT. Based on the CDR3 plus reference TRBV7-8 and TRBJ1-6, the full variable domain is GAGVSQSPRYKVAKRGQDVALRCDPISGHVSLFWYQQALGQGPEFLTYFQNEAQLDKSGLPSDRFFAERPEGSVSTLKIQRTQQEDSAVYLCASSPRDRGSPLHFGNGTRLTVT.

Many counts were recorded for this clonotype. The V call is TRBV14, the J call TRBJ2-1, with D perhaps TRBD1 (6 bases). The CDR3 loop spans 13 amino acids. V was pared by 3 bases and J by 11 bases, with 14 bases between. Looked up from germline, CDR1 is SGHDN and CDR2 is FVKESK. As DNA, the CDR3 is TGTGCCAGCAGCCACAAACACACAGGGCAGCAGTTCTTC. Its protein product is CASSHKHTGQQFF.

This clonotype was recorded only once. The chain joins TRBV11-2 to TRBJ2-5, with TRBD2 matching 8 bases. J lost 2 bases, V lost 5 bases, and 4 bases had no gene match. Germline lookup yields CDR1 SGHAT and CDR2 FQNNGV. CDR3 length equals 14 residues. CDR3 loop: CASSVSGAQETQYF. CDR3 nucleotides: TGTGCCAGCAGCGTTAGCGGGGCACAAGAGACCCAGTACTTC.

This clonotype occurred many times. DNA for the CDR3: TGTGCCAGCAGCTTAATAGCGGGCTACTCCTACAATGAGCAGTTCTTC. Translation gives CASSLIAGYSYNEQFF. This sequence joins TRBV7-3 and TRBJ2-1; 7 bases align to TRBD2. V shed 1 base, J shed 0 bases, and the junction held 3 bases outside the gene matches. CDR3 size: 16 residues. The V gene's germline CDR1 is SGHTA and CDR2 FQGTGA.

Of note for this clonotype: It may be a read error: a sequence one base away is much more abundant. CDR3 nucleotide sequence: TGTGCCAGCAGCGCAGACAGGGCCGGGGAGCTGTTTTTT. As protein: CASSADRAGELFF. The V and J genes are TRBV9 and TRBJ2-2, with TRBD1 matching over 7 bases. This CDR3 comprises 13 residues. Losses at the gene ends were 3 bases for V and 6 bases for J; bases not matched to a gene: 2. Germline loops: CDR1 SGDLS, CDR2 YYNGEE. Filled out from reference TRBV9 and TRBJ2-2, the complete variable domain reads DSGVTQTPKHLITATGQRVTLRCSPRSGDLSVYWYQQSLDQGLQFLIQYYNGEERAKGNILERFSAQQFPDLHSELNLSSLELGDSALYFCASSADRAGELFFGEGSRLTVL.

Comments on this clonotype: A read error is possible here, since a much larger clone lies one base away. The chain employs TRBV4-3 and TRBJ2-3; D is undetermined. Germline V gene sequence: CDR1 LGHNA, CDR2 YSLEER. The CDR3 runs 13 residues. CDR3 bases: TGCGCCGGCAGCCAAGATACGACAGATACGCAGTATTTT. Protein: CAGSQDTTDTQYF.

This clonotype came up many times. CDR3 region: CASSQEAWGGGSYEQYF. The CDR3 DNA is TGCGCCAGCAGCCAAGAGGCTTGGGGAGGGGGCTCCTACGAGCAGTACTTC. The genes are TRBV4-3 and TRBJ2-7; tentative D call: TRBD2 (7 bases). The V gene's germline CDR1 is LGHNA and CDR2 YSLEER. V was pared by 0 bases and J by 0 bases, with 15 bases between. CDR3 length equals 17 residues.

This clonotype came up many times. The chain links TRBV7-9 to TRBJ2-3; D is perhaps TRBD1 (7 bases). The ends were cut back, 5 bases at V and 3 bases at J, with 18 bases in the middle. CDR1 and CDR2 from the germline V gene are SEHNR and FQNEAQ (reference sequence). CDR3 size: 16 residues. The CDR3 region is CASSPPYRGGTDTQYF. In DNA form, the CDR3 reads TGTGCCAGCAGCCCTCCGTACAGGGGAGGTACAGATACGCAGTATTTT. The whole variable domain, remainder taken from reference TRBV7-9 and TRBJ2-3, is DTGVSQNPRHKITKRGQNVTFRCDPISEHNRLYWYRQTLGQGPEFLTYFQNEAQLEKSRLLSDRFSAERPKGSFSTLEIQRTEQGDSAMYLCASSPPYRGGTDTQYFGPGTRLTVL.

This clonotype was recorded many times. The chain recombines TRBV11-2 with TRBJ2-7, with 8 positions matching TRBD1. This CDR3 region has 15 residues. Per germline, CDR1 SGHAT and CDR2 FQNNGV. The V segment lost 1 base and the J segment 3 bases; nucleotides outside the gene matches: 5. Here the CDR3 reads CASSLGRTGYYEQYF. The DNA for the CDR3 is TGTGCCAGCAGCTTAGGTAGGACAGGGTACTACGAGCAGTACTTC.

This clonotype showed up many times. The gene calls are TRBV29-1 and TRBJ2-4; a weak D match, TRBD2 (5 bases). Trimming removed 0 bases at V and 7 bases at J, with 22 bases between. This CDR3 has 17 amino acids. Germline CDR1 and CDR2: SQVTM and ANQGSEA. The CDR3 DNA is TGCAGCGTTGAAGATCCGAGGGAAAGTCGTGAAGGGAACATTCAGTACTTC. It specifies CSVEDPRESREGNIQYF.

This clonotype was observed at least ten times. The rearrangement links TRBV28 to TRBJ1-3; D remains unclear. The CDR3 contains 12 residues. Trimming removed 3 bases from V and 4 bases from J, with 4 bases in between. Germline V gene sequence: CDR1 MDHEN, CDR2 SYDVKM. The CDR3 sequence: CASSFEGNTIYF. DNA for the CDR3: TGTGCCAGCAGTTTTGAAGGAAACACCATATATTTT.

This clonotype was detected ten times or more. The rearrangement links TRBV27 to TRBJ2-1; D is uncertain. Germline CDR1 reads MNHEY; CDR2 reads SMNVEV (reference sequence). The CDR3 runs to 14 residues. V gave up 5 bases and J gave up 8 bases, with 16 bases separating them. CDR3 bases: TGTGCCAGCAGTCCCCTGTCCCTTGGGGATGAGCAGTTCTTC. This encodes CASSPLSLGDEQFF.

This clonotype has a count of ten or more. One end of the junction does not line up with germline, which may come from a read error. This chain joins TRBV18 and TRBJ2-3, with D unclear. Germline V lookup: CDR1 KGHSH, CDR2 LQKENI. The CDR3 is made up of 10 amino acids. This chain's CDR3 is CASSPSRTFF. In DNA form, the CDR3 reads TGTGCCAGCTCACCAAGTCGAACCTTTTTT.

This clonotype was seen more than once but under ten times. The chain is built from TRBV11-2 and TRBJ2-1; possibly TRBD2 for D (6 bases). Germline V gene lookup returns CDR1 SGHAT and CDR2 FQNNGV. This CDR3 has 15 amino acids. Trimming stripped 5 bases from V and 2 bases from J, with 13 bases between. The chain's CDR3 is CASSTADYTYNEQFF. CDR3 nucleotides: TGTGCCAGCAGCACCGCGGACTATACCTACAATGAGCAGTTCTTC.

At least ten counts were recorded for this clonotype. The chain employs TRBV7-6 and TRBJ2-2; D ambiguous. Trimming took 1 base from V and 6 from J, leaving 6 bases between them. The CDR3 extends over 13 amino acids. CDR1 is SGHVS and CDR2 is FNYEAQ in the germline V gene. CDR3 sequence reads: CASSLGSSGELFF. The DNA for the CDR3 is TGTGCCAGCAGCTTAGGTTCGTCCGGGGAGCTGTTTTTT.

The chain has TRBV5-4 and TRBJ2-1, with 8 bases aligning to TRBD2. V lost 4 bases to trimming and J lost 3 bases; unmatched junction nucleotides: 6. CDR1 SGHNT and CDR2 YYREEE come from the germline V gene (reference sequence). The CDR3 is 15 amino acids. The CDR3 region has the DNA TGTGCCAGCAGCGCTACTAGCGGCCTCTACAATGAGCAGTTCTTC. Its protein product is CASSATSGLYNEQFF.

This clonotype was found many times. The rearrangement joins TRBV7-2 to TRBJ2-1; D gene unclear. The CDR3 consists of 15 residues. Germline V lookup: CDR1 SGHTA, CDR2 FQGNSA. Between the trimmed V and J ends, which lost 3 bases and 4 bases, there was a span of 13 bases. The CDR3: CASSFKVLTYNEQFF. For the CDR3, the DNA is TGTGCCAGCAGCTTTAAGGTCCTAACGTACAATGAGCAGTTCTTC.

Ten or more counts support this clonotype. This chain joins TRBV24-1 and TRBJ2-2, with 9 bases lining up with TRBD1. V gave up 9 bases and J gave up 1 base; unmatched junction bases: 2. The germline V gene encodes CDR1 KGHDR and CDR2 SFDVKD. CDR3 length equals 14 residues. The CDR3 nucleotides are TGTGCCACCGAGGGACAGGGGAACACCGGGGAGCTGTTTTTT. This encodes CATEGQGNTGELFF.